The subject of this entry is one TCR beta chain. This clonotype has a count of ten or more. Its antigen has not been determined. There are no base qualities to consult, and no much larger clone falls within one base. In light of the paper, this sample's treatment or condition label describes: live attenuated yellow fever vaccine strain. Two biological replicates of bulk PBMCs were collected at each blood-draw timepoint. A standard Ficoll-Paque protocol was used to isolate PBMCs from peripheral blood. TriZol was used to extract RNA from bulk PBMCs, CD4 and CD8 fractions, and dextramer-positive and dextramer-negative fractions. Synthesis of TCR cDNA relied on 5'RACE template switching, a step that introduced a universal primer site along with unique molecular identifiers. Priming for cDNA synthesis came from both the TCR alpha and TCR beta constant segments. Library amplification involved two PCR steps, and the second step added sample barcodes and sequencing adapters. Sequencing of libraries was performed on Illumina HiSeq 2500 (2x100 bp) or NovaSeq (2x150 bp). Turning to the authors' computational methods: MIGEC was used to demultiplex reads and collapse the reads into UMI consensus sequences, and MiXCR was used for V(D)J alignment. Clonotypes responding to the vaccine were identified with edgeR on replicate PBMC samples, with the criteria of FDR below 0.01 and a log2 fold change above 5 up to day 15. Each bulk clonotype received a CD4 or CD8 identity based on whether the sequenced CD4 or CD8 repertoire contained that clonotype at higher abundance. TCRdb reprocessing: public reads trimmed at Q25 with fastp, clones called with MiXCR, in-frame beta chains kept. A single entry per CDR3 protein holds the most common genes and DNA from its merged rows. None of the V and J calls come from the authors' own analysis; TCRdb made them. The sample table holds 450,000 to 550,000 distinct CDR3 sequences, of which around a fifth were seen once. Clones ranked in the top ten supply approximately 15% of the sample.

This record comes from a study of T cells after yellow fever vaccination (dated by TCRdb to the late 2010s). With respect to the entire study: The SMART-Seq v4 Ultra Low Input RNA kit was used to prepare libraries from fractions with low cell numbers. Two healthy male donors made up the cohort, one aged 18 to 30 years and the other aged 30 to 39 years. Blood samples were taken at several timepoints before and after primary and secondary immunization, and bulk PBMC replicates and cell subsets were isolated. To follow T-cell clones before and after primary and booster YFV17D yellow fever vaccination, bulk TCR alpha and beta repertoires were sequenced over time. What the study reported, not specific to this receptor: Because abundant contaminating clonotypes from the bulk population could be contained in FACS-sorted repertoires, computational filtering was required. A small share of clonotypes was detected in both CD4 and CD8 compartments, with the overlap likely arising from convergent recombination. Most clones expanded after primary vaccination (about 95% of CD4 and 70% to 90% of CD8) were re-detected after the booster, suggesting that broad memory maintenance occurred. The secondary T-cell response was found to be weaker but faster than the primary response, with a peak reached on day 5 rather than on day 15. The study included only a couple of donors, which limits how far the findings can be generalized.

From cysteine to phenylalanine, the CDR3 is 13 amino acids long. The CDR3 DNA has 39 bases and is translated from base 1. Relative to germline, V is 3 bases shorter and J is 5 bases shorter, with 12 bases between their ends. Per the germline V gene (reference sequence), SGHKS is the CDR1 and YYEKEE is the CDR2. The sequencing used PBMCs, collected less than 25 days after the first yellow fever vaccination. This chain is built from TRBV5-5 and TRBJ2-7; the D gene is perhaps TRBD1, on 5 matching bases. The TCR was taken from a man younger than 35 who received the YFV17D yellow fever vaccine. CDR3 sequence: CASSWLGRDEQYF. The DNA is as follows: TGTGCCAGCAGCTGGCTGGGCAGGGACGAGCAGTACTTC.